Listed below are T cell receptor beta chains from one sample, sequenced in a study of PD-1 blockade in classical Hodgkin lymphoma. Clones were sequenced by immunoSEQ multiplex PCR, and TCRdb holds only the in-frame ones, with some missing. The profile covers 25,000 to 30,000 clones, with roughly three quarters appearing a single time and about a quarter taken by the ten largest. The starting material was peripheral blood mononuclear cells (PBMCs), obtained before the second cycle of nivolumab. These receptors were collected from a human donor with classical Hodgkin lymphoma. CDR3s include the opening cysteine and the closing phenylalanine or tryptophan. A D gene is named only where the DNA matches it firmly. A row's size may be missing; if present it is once, few, many or a size class.

.	TRBV9	TRBJ1-2	once	CASSVQGMGGYTF	TGTGCCAGCAGCGTACAGGGGATGGGTGGCTACACCTTC
TRBD1	TRBV19	TRBJ1-3	.	CASSLIGTGGNTIYF	TGTGCCAGTAGCCTAATCGGGACAGGGGGAAACACCATATATTTT
.	TRBV21-1	TRBJ2-7	.	CASMPGQLTSYEQYF	TGTGCCAGCATGCCGGGGCAGCTCACATCCTACGAGCAGTACTTC
TRBD1	TRBV5-4	TRBJ2-5	.	CASSYGQGLETQYF	TGTGCCAGCAGCTATGGACAGGGTTTAGAGACCCAGTACTTC
.	TRBV28	TRBJ1-2	.	CASSFQYGYTF	TGTGCCAGCAGTTTCCAGTATGGCTACACCTTC
.	TRBV14	TRBJ2-5	.	CASSTIAGPWIQETQYF	TGTGCCAGCAGTACCATCGCGGGACCGTGGATCCAAGAGACCCAGTACTTC
.	TRBV30	TRBJ2-5	once	CAWSARGGGETQYF	TGTGCCTGGAGCGCGCGGGGAGGGGGAGAGACCCAGTACTTC
.	TRBV4-3	TRBJ1-3	.	CASSQALTQGTGNTIYF	TGCGCCAGCAGCCAAGCCTTGACACAGGGAACTGGAAACACCATATATTTT
.	TRBV28	TRBJ1-5	.	CASLPIGDPQPQHF	TGTGCCAGCCTACCCATCGGGGACCCTCAGCCCCAGCATTTT
.	TRBV29-1	TRBJ2-5	.	CSVGIRGLQETQYF	TGCAGCGTAGGGATTAGGGGACTTCAAGAGACCCAGTACTTC
.	TRBV5-4	TRBJ2-5	.	CASSLGRVRVETQYF	TGTGCCAGCAGCTTGGGCAGGGTACGGGTGGAGACCCAGTACTTC
TRBD1	TRBV29-1	TRBJ1-2	.	CSVVGTGASGYTF	TGCAGCGTTGTTGGGACAGGGGCGAGTGGCTACACCTTC
.	TRBV30	TRBJ1-5	.	CAYPSSVQGRSSNQPQHF	TGTGCCTACCCCTCCTCTGTTCAGGGAAGGTCGAGCAATCAGCCCCAGCATTTT
.	TRBV14	TRBJ1-3	few	CASSQVIGISGNTIYF	TGTGCCAGCAGCCAAGTAATCGGCATCTCTGGAAACACCATATATTTT
.	TRBV5-4	TRBJ2-6	.	CASSSLQDPGANVLTF	TGTGCCAGCAGCTCGCTTCAAGACCCTGGGGCCAACGTCCTGACTTTC
TRBD1	TRBV18	TRBJ1-5	.	CASSPGQGGNQPQHF	TGTGCCAGCTCACCGGGACAGGGCGGGAATCAGCCCCAGCATTTT
TRBD2	TRBV7-6	TRBJ2-5	.	CASSPLGGGGSQETQYF	TGTGCCAGCAGCCCTCTCGGCGGGGGGGGGAGCCAAGAGACCCAGTACTTC
.	TRBV5-1	TRBJ1-1	.	CASSSAGSLTEAFF	TGCGCCAGCAGCTCCGCCGGGAGTCTCACTGAAGCTTTCTTT
.	TRBV19	TRBJ1-6	few	CASMPNYNSPLHF	TGTGCCAGTATGCCAAACTATAATTCACCCCTCCACTTT
.	TRBV5-1	TRBJ2-7	.	CASSLVSGTPYEQYF	TGCGCCAGCAGCTTGGTATCAGGGACCCCCTACGAGCAGTACTTC
TRBD1	TRBV9	TRBJ2-2	.	CASSVQGDGWLTTGELFF	TGTGCCAGCAGCGTACAGGGGGACGGATGGTTGACCACCGGGGAGCTGTTTTTT
TRBD2	TRBV10-3	TRBJ2-3	few	CAISDPGGPTDTQYF	TGTGCCATCAGTGATCCGGGAGGGCCAACAGATACGCAGTATTTT
.	TRBV10-3	TRBJ2-1	few	CAISDSSSNEQFF	TGTGCCATCAGTGACTCAAGTAGCAATGAGCAGTTCTTC
.	TRBV7-9	TRBJ2-2	.	CASSLIGRTNTGELFF	TGTGCCAGCAGCTTAATCGGTAGAACCAACACCGGGGAGCTGTTTTTT
TRBD1	TRBV6-5	TRBJ1-1	.	CASSYGKTGGTEAFF	TGTGCCAGCAGTTACGGGAAGACAGGGGGCACTGAAGCTTTCTTT
.	TRBV4-2	TRBJ2-5	.	CASSQGEGGKETQYF	TGTGCCAGCAGCCAAGGCGAGGGGGGGAAAGAGACCCAGTACTTC
.	TRBV18	TRBJ2-5	.	CASSPQQETQYF	TGTGCCAGCTCCCCCCAGCAAGAGACCCAGTACTTC
TRBD2	TRBV6-1	TRBJ2-5	.	CASRASGGYQETQYF	TGTGCCAGCAGAGCTAGCGGGGGGTACCAAGAGACCCAGTACTTC
.	TRBV7-2	TRBJ2-2	.	CASSLSLNTGELFF	TGTGCCAGCAGCTTATCACTGAACACCGGGGAGCTGTTTTTT
.	TRBV19	TRBJ1-6	.	CASTTGVAGSPLHF	TGTGCCAGTACTACCGGGGTAGCGGGCTCACCCCTCCACTTT
.	TRBV28	TRBJ1-6	few	CASSLTAGLSGTGNSPLHF	TGTGCCAGCAGTTTAACGGCAGGGCTGTCAGGTACAGGCAATTCACCCCTCCACTTT
.	TRBV14	TRBJ1-5	once	CASSQGGAPQHF	TGTGCCAGCAGCCAAGGAGGGGCGCCCCAGCATTTT
.	TRBV7-6	TRBJ2-5	.	CASSSYFETQYF	TGTGCCAGCAGCTCCTACTTTGAGACCCAGTACTTC
.	TRBV6-6	TRBJ1-1	.	CASSYPVSGIDTEAFF	TGTGCCAGCAGTTACCCCGTATCAGGGATTGACACTGAAGCTTTCTTT
.	TRBV6-5	TRBJ1-4	.	CASSPRVDSEKLFF	TGTGCCAGCAGTCCCAGGGTTGACAGTGAAAAACTGTTTTTT
.	TRBV6-6	TRBJ2-1	large	CASSTREGGEQFF	TGTGCCAGCAGCACGAGAGAAGGGGGTGAGCAGTTCTTC
.	TRBV5-6	TRBJ1-1	.	CASSLTGIGTEAFF	TGTGCCAGCAGCTTAACAGGGATTGGGACTGAAGCTTTCTTT
TRBD2	TRBV6-1	TRBJ2-7	.	CASSEASGRTYEQYF	TGTGCCAGCAGTGAGGCTAGCGGGAGGACCTACGAGCAGTACTTC
.	TRBV6-1	TRBJ1-1	.	CASSPLGTEAFF	TGTGCCAGCAGTCCCCTTGGGACAGAAGCTTTCTTT
.	TRBV5-4	TRBJ2-2	.	CASSLGGQGKGELFF	TGTGCCAGCAGCTTGGGGGGCCAGGGAAAAGGGGAGCTGTTTTTT
TRBD2	TRBV4-2	TRBJ2-2	once	CASSQAPGRENTGELFF	TGTGCCAGCAGCCAGGCCCCCGGGAGGGAGAACACCGGGGAGCTGTTTTTT